What follows are 14 T cell receptor beta chains derived from one specimen sequenced in a study of cytomegalovirus exposure and HLA in healthy donors. With 60 Vbeta and 13 Jbeta primers, the PCR was carried out. Sequenced by immunoSEQ multiplex PCR; TCRdb stores in-frame clones only, minus some. The sample records some 140,000 clones, approximately 73% being singletons. Input material: PBMCs. The receptor set was obtained from a middle-aged woman in good health and CMV-seronegative.

V is TRBV9 and J is TRBJ1-4; 8 nucleotides agree with TRBD1. V dropped 2 bases and J dropped 7; count of bases not matched to a gene: 4. Germline CDR1 and CDR2: SGDLS and YYNGEE. The CDR3 runs to 14 residues. The CDR3 DNA follows: TGTGCCAGCAGCGTTACAGGGGGTGGTGAAAAACTGTTTTTT. Translation: CASSVTGGGEKLFF.

The chain links TRBV7-9 to TRBJ2-7; 7 bases map to TRBD2. The CDR3 is made up of 14 amino acids. Germline V CDR1 and CDR2: SEHNR, FQNEAQ (reference sequence). The CDR3 is CASSLAGGSYEQYV. The CDR3 nucleotides read TGTGCCAGCAGCCTAGCCGGGGGGTCCTACGAGCAGTACGTC.

This clone was picked up a small number of times. This chain links TRBV5-4 with TRBJ1-1; 7 bases map to TRBD1. CDR1 is SGHNT, CDR2 YYREEE, per germline (reference sequence). This CDR3 spans 15 amino acids. The ends lost 4 bases at V and 5 bases at J; junction bases unmatched: 11. The CDR3 DNA follows: TGTGCCAGCAGCCTACAGGGGCGGCGAGGAACTGAAGCTTTCTTT. Protein product: CASSLQGRRGTEAFF.

This CDR3 is CASSSQADRTFYEQYF. CDR3 nucleotide sequence: TGTGCCAGCAGTTCCCAGGCGGACAGAACGTTTTACGAGCAGTACTTC. The genes are TRBV27 and TRBJ2-7; the D gene is possibly TRBD1 (6 bases). This CDR3 has 16 residues. CDR1 is MNHEY, CDR2 SMNVEV, per germline (reference sequence). Trimming removed 4 bases at V and 4 bases at J, with 20 bases between.

The J gene is TRBJ2-1, the V gene TRBV9; D gene ambiguous. Deletions cut 1 base from V and 8 bases from J, with 10 bases between. This CDR3 is 13 amino acids long. Germline V gene data show CDR1 as SGDLS and CDR2 as YYNGEE. CDR3 DNA: TGTGCCAGCAGCGTACTTGGCATCGATGAGCAGTTCTTC. It specifies CASSVLGIDEQFF.

CDR3 amino acids: CASSRGGGAGEETQYF. CDR3 sequence (DNA): TGCGCCAGCAGCCGGGGCGGGGGGGCGGGAGAAGAGACCCAGTACTTC. The chain employs TRBV4-1 and TRBJ2-5; 9 bases line up with TRBD2. Losses at the gene ends were 4 bases for V and 3 bases for J; bases not matched to a gene: 9. The germline V gene has CDR1 MGHRA and CDR2 YSYEKL. This CDR3 is 16 amino acids long.

The J gene is TRBJ2-1, the V gene TRBV7-2, with D possibly being TRBD2 (7 bases). This CDR3 spans 18 amino acids. The V and J ends lost 1 base and 0 bases respectively, with 16 bases between them. Germline lookup yields CDR1 SGHTA and CDR2 FQGNSA. The CDR3 region is CASSLVGGGLPSYNEQFF. DNA for the CDR3: TGTGCCAGCAGCTTAGTTGGGGGGGGGCTTCCCTCCTACAATGAGCAGTTCTTC.

This chain uses TRBV7-9 with TRBJ2-6; no clear D gene. This CDR3 spans 16 amino acids. CDR1 and CDR2 (germline): SEHNR, FQNEAQ (reference sequence). Trimming pared 4 bases from V and 0 bases from J, leaving 10 bases between. The CDR3 nucleotides read TGTGCCAGCAGCTCCCCTGTAGACTCTGGGGCCAACGTCCTGACTTTC. This gives the protein CASSSPVDSGANVLTF.

This clone was found once. The chain employs TRBV2 and TRBJ1-5; D uncertain. CDR1 is SNHLY, CDR2 FYNNEI, per germline. V gave up 2 bases and J gave up 4 bases, with 6 bases separating them. The CDR3 runs 13 residues. The CDR3 sequence: CASSETRNQPQHF. The CDR3 nucleotides are TGTGCCAGCAGTGAAACCAGAAATCAGCCCCAGCATTTT.

The gene calls are TRBV5-6 and TRBJ2-5; perhaps TRBD1 as D (5 bases). The CDR3 totals 15 residues. Looked up from germline, CDR1 is SGHDT and CDR2 is YYEEEE. V was cut by 0 bases and J by 2 bases, with 11 bases left in between. The DNA of the CDR3 is TGTGCCAGCAGCTTGGGCCAGGGCCGGCAAGAGACCCAGTACTTC. Protein sequence: CASSLGQGRQETQYF.

This clone was seen only once. The chain has TRBV6-1 and TRBJ2-3; the D gene is possibly TRBD2 (5 bases). The germline CDR1 and CDR2 sequences are MNHNS and SASEGT. V was shortened by 4 bases and J by 6 bases, with 17 bases between the two germline ends. The CDR3 loop spans 15 amino acids. In DNA, the CDR3 is TGTGCCAGCAGTGGTAGGGAGCGGTATTCGGATACGCAGTATTTT. It codes for CASSGRERYSDTQYF.

The J gene is TRBJ2-3, the V gene TRBV29-1; D remains ambiguous. Trimming left V 0 bases short and J 3 bases short, with 10 bases between. This CDR3 is 14 amino acids long. Germline CDR1 is SQVTM and CDR2 is ANQGSEA. The CDR3 nucleotides read TGCAGCGTTGAAGATCAAGGAGTGACAGATACGCAGTATTTT. Encoded protein: CSVEDQGVTDTQYF.

This clone occurred a few times. V and J are TRBV25-1 and TRBJ2-3; D is unclear. Germline V lookup: CDR1 MGHDK, CDR2 SYGVNS. The CDR3 is 14 residues long. Trimming removed 0 bases from V and 3 bases from J, with 7 bases in between. The CDR3 reads CASSEYSLTDTQYF. CDR3 DNA sequence: TGTGCCAGCAGTGAATACTCCCTGACAGATACGCAGTATTTT.

The V gene is TRBV14, the J gene TRBJ2-1; D may be TRBD2 (6 bases). The CDR3 is made up of 14 amino acids. V was clipped by 4 bases and J by 10 bases, with 17 bases between them. Germline loops: CDR1 SGHDN, CDR2 FVKESK. CDR3 in amino acids: CASSREAGRREQFF. CDR3 nucleotides: TGTGCCAGCAGCCGCGAGGCGGGGAGGAGGGAGCAGTTCTTC.